A selection of T cell receptor beta chains follows, all from one sample in a study of vaccination and CD4 T cells after COVID-19. TCRdb re-called the PCR reads with MiXCR, one entry per CDR3 protein. The table has roughly 10,000 distinct CDR3 sequences, about 33% seen once. For these receptors, no antigen is known. The sequencing used CD4+ T cells from blood, cultured in vitro, collected after SARS-CoV-2 vaccination. The receptors were sampled from a human donor who had recovered from COVID-19. Both conserved end residues are part of each CDR3. A D gene is named only where the DNA matches it firmly. Clone size is shown for a subset of rows, as once, few, many or a class of expanded clone.

d_gene: NA
v_gene: TRBV7-8
len: 12
abundance: few
j_gene: TRBJ1-2
CDR3nt: TGTGCCAGCAGCTTAGGAGGCTATGGCTACACCTTC
CDR3aa: CASSLGGYGYTF

d_gene: NA
v_gene: TRBV28
len: 14
abundance: NA
j_gene: TRBJ1-2
CDR3nt: TGTGCCAGCAGTTTGGGACGGAATTGGCCTGGCTACACCTTC
CDR3aa: CASSLGRNWPGYTF

d_gene: TRBD1
v_gene: TRBV20-1
len: 14
abundance: few
j_gene: TRBJ1-5
CDR3nt: TGCAGTGCTAGTTGGGACAGAAGAAATCAGCCCCAGCATTTT
CDR3aa: CSASWDRRNQPQHF

d_gene: TRBD2
v_gene: TRBV11-2
len: 16
abundance: NA
j_gene: TRBJ2-2
CDR3nt: TGTGCCAGCAGCTTGAGAGCGGGAGGGACCACCGGGGAGCTGTTTTTT
CDR3aa: CASSLRAGGTTGELFF

d_gene: TRBD1
v_gene: TRBV11-3
len: 13
abundance: NA
j_gene: TRBJ1-4
CDR3nt: TGTGCCAGCAGCTCGGGACAGGGAGGAAAACTGTTTTTT
CDR3aa: CASSSGQGGKLFF

d_gene: TRBD1
v_gene: TRBV7-8
len: 15
abundance: few
j_gene: TRBJ2-2
CDR3nt: TGTGCCAGCAGCCCCAGGGGGTTGGGCACCGGGGAGCTGTTTTTT
CDR3aa: CASSPRGLGTGELFF

d_gene: NA
v_gene: TRBV6-5
len: 13
abundance: few
j_gene: TRBJ1-1
CDR3nt: TGTGCCAGCAGTTACTCGTTCGGACCTGGGGCTTTCTTT
CDR3aa: CASSYSFGPGAFF

d_gene: NA
v_gene: TRBV27
len: 15
abundance: few
j_gene: TRBJ2-7
CDR3nt: TGTGCCAGCAGTGGCCCCGGGACACTCTCCTACGAGCAGTACTTC
CDR3aa: CASSGPGTLSYEQYF

d_gene: TRBD1
v_gene: TRBV6-2/TRBV6-3
len: 16
abundance: few
j_gene: TRBJ1-1
CDR3nt: TGTGCCAGCATCAAGGGACAGTCCCCCTTTACTGGCGAAGCTTTCTTT
CDR3aa: CASIKGQSPFTGEAFF

d_gene: TRBD1
v_gene: TRBV28
len: 16
abundance: NA
j_gene: TRBJ2-3
CDR3nt: TGTGCCAGCAGCGCTACCGGGACAGGGTTTGTGGATACGCAGTATTTT
CDR3aa: CASSATGTGFVDTQYF

d_gene: TRBD2
v_gene: TRBV6-5
len: 15
abundance: NA
j_gene: TRBJ2-3
CDR3nt: TGTGCCAGCAGTTCCCCCCGGGGGGTCACAGATACGCAGTATTTT
CDR3aa: CASSSPRGVTDTQYF

d_gene: NA
v_gene: TRBV6-1
len: 13
abundance: once
j_gene: TRBJ2-3
CDR3nt: TGTGCCAGCAGTGTAGAACGTGCAGATACGCAGTATTTT
CDR3aa: CASSVERADTQYF

d_gene: NA
v_gene: TRBV5-4
len: 13
abundance: NA
j_gene: TRBJ1-3
CDR3nt: TGTGCCAGCAGCCCCTACAAAGGAAACACCATATATTTT
CDR3aa: CASSPYKGNTIYF

d_gene: TRBD1
v_gene: TRBV20-1
len: 11
abundance: NA
j_gene: TRBJ2-7
CDR3nt: TGCAGTGTCACGACAGGGAGCGAGCAGTACTTC
CDR3aa: CSVTTGSEQYF

d_gene: TRBD1
v_gene: TRBV27
len: 14
abundance: NA
j_gene: TRBJ2-3
CDR3nt: TGTGCCAGCAGTCCGACAGGGTCCAGAGATACGCAGTATTTT
CDR3aa: CASSPTGSRDTQYF

d_gene: TRBD2
v_gene: TRBV20-1
len: 12
abundance: large
j_gene: TRBJ2-7
CDR3nt: TGCAGTGCCGGGACTACCTCCTACGAGCAGTACTTC
CDR3aa: CSAGTTSYEQYF

d_gene: NA
v_gene: TRBV6-7
len: 12
abundance: few
j_gene: TRBJ1-2
CDR3nt: TGTGACGGGGAGGGTTCTAACTATGGCTACACCTTC
CDR3aa: CDGEGSNYGYTF

d_gene: TRBD1
v_gene: TRBV7-8
len: 16
abundance: NA
j_gene: TRBJ1-5
CDR3nt: TGTGCCAGCAGCCCCCCGGGACAGGGTTTCAATCAGCCCCAGCATTTT
CDR3aa: CASSPPGQGFNQPQHF

d_gene: TRBD1
v_gene: TRBV29-1
len: 13
abundance: few
j_gene: TRBJ2-7
CDR3nt: TGCAGCGTTACTGATCGACAGGGTTGGGAGCAGTACTTC
CDR3aa: CSVTDRQGWEQYF

d_gene: NA
v_gene: TRBV6-2/TRBV6-3
len: 13
abundance: NA
j_gene: TRBJ1-5
CDR3nt: TGTGCCAGCAGGCCAGGGCTCGCACAGCCCCAGCATTTT
CDR3aa: CASRPGLAQPQHF

d_gene: TRBD2
v_gene: TRBV28
len: 19
abundance: few
j_gene: TRBJ2-1
CDR3nt: TGTGCCAGCAGTTTACCCCGGGGACTAGCGGGAGGTAGATGGGGTGAGCAGTTCTTC
CDR3aa: CASSLPRGLAGGRWGEQFF

d_gene: NA
v_gene: TRBV14
len: 12
abundance: NA
j_gene: TRBJ2-7
CDR3nt: TGTGCCAGCAGCCAAGAGGGTTTCAAGCAGTACTTC
CDR3aa: CASSQEGFKQYF

d_gene: TRBD2
v_gene: TRBV18
len: 20
abundance: few
j_gene: TRBJ2-3
CDR3nt: TGTGCCAGCTCACCCGCCGGGCTAGCGGGAGACCGTACCGGTTTGGATACGCAGTATTTT
CDR3aa: CASSPAGLAGDRTGLDTQYF

d_gene: TRBD1
v_gene: TRBV18
len: 14
abundance: NA
j_gene: TRBJ2-7
CDR3nt: TGTGCCAGCTCACCGCGGACAGGGGACTACGAGCAGTACTTC
CDR3aa: CASSPRTGDYEQYF

d_gene: NA
v_gene: TRBV20-1
len: 14
abundance: medium-sized
j_gene: TRBJ2-5
CDR3nt: TGCAGTGCTAGAGATTTCGGATTCAAAGAGACCCAGTACTTC
CDR3aa: CSARDFGFKETQYF

d_gene: NA
v_gene: TRBV20-1
len: 13
abundance: few
j_gene: TRBJ1-2
CDR3nt: TGCAGTGCTAGCAGGGACGCTAACTATGGCTACACCTTC
CDR3aa: CSASRDANYGYTF

d_gene: NA
v_gene: TRBV19
len: 14
abundance: once
j_gene: TRBJ2-7
CDR3nt: TGTGCCAGTAGTAAAACAGTCCTACCCTACGAGCAGTACTTC
CDR3aa: CASSKTVLPYEQYF

d_gene: TRBD2
v_gene: TRBV29-1
len: 18
abundance: NA
j_gene: TRBJ2-5
CDR3nt: TGCAGCGTCCGAAACAGGGGTCTAGCGGGAGGAATCCGAGAGACCCAGTACTTC
CDR3aa: CSVRNRGLAGGIRETQYF

d_gene: NA
v_gene: TRBV7-2
len: 17
abundance: NA
j_gene: TRBJ2-2
CDR3nt: TGTGCCAGCAGCCCACGACCAAGGCAGGGTCCCGCCGGGGAGCTGTTTTTT
CDR3aa: CASSPRPRQGPAGELFF

d_gene: NA
v_gene: TRBV7-2
len: 12
abundance: few
j_gene: TRBJ2-7
CDR3nt: TGTGCCAGCAGCTTATGGGGGGTCGAGCAGTACTTC
CDR3aa: CASSLWGVEQYF

d_gene: TRBD2
v_gene: TRBV7-2
len: 15
abundance: few
j_gene: TRBJ2-2
CDR3nt: TGTGCCAGCAGCCCCGGGACTAGCGGAGGCGGGGAGCTGTTTTTT
CDR3aa: CASSPGTSGGGELFF

d_gene: NA
v_gene: TRBV12-3/TRBV12-4
len: 13
abundance: NA
j_gene: TRBJ1-5
CDR3nt: TGTGCCAGCAGTTTAGGGCAGAATCAGCCCCAGCATTTT
CDR3aa: CASSLGQNQPQHF

d_gene: NA
v_gene: TRBV28
len: 13
abundance: NA
j_gene: TRBJ2-7
CDR3nt: TGTGCCAGCCTTGGAGGACACATGGTCGAGCAGTACTTC
CDR3aa: CASLGGHMVEQYF

d_gene: NA
v_gene: TRBV6-1
len: 16
abundance: few
j_gene: TRBJ1-5
CDR3nt: TGTGCCAGCACCCTAGGTTTGGCCGCCGGCAATCAGCCCCAGCATTTT
CDR3aa: CASTLGLAAGNQPQHF

d_gene: NA
v_gene: TRBV7-9
len: 12
abundance: few
j_gene: TRBJ1-5
CDR3nt: TGTGCCAGCAGCTTACAGGATCAGCCCCAGCATTTT
CDR3aa: CASSLQDQPQHF

d_gene: TRBD2
v_gene: TRBV7-2
len: 15
abundance: NA
j_gene: TRBJ2-5
CDR3nt: TGTGCCAGCAGCTTACGGACTAGTTGGGGGGAGACCCAGTACTTC
CDR3aa: CASSLRTSWGETQYF

d_gene: TRBD2
v_gene: TRBV20-1
len: 13
abundance: NA
j_gene: TRBJ2-4
CDR3nt: TGCAGTGCTAGCGGGGGGGCGGAAAACATTCAGTACTTC
CDR3aa: CSASGGAENIQYF

d_gene: NA
v_gene: TRBV7-3
len: 17
abundance: few
j_gene: TRBJ2-6
CDR3nt: TGTGCCAGCAGCCCTCAGGGGCCCCCCTCTGGGGCCAACGTCCTGACTTTC
CDR3aa: CASSPQGPPSGANVLTF

d_gene: NA
v_gene: TRBV18
len: 17
abundance: NA
j_gene: TRBJ2-1
CDR3nt: TGTGCCAGCTCCTCTGGTATGGGGGGAAGCTCCTACAATGAGCAGTTCTTC
CDR3aa: CASSSGMGGSSYNEQFF

d_gene: TRBD1
v_gene: TRBV7-9
len: 16
abundance: few
j_gene: TRBJ2-5
CDR3nt: TGTGCCAGCAGCGCGTTATTGGGAGCACAGGGGGAGACCCAGTACTTC
CDR3aa: CASSALLGAQGETQYF

d_gene: NA
v_gene: TRBV28
len: 13
abundance: NA
j_gene: TRBJ1-1
CDR3nt: TGTGCCAGCAGTTTAGACGGAGTCACTGAAGCTTTCTTT
CDR3aa: CASSLDGVTEAFF

d_gene: NA
v_gene: TRBV4-3
len: 14
abundance: NA
j_gene: TRBJ2-3
CDR3nt: TGCGCCAGCAGCCCCGGAGGGGCACTCGATACGCAGTATTTT
CDR3aa: CASSPGGALDTQYF

d_gene: NA
v_gene: TRBV7-9
len: 15
abundance: few
j_gene: TRBJ2-5
CDR3nt: TGTGCCAGCAGCTTAGCTCGACAAGGACAAGAGACCCAGTACTTC
CDR3aa: CASSLARQGQETQYF